The clone carrying this TCR beta chain was counted ten times or more. The antigen is not known. Trimming shortened V by 4 bases and J by 6 bases, and 17 bases separated the two germline ends. The germline V gene has CDR1 MNHEY and CDR2 SVGAGI. The CDR3 runs 15 residues. Each CDR3 protein gets one entry after TCRdb re-called the 5' RACE reads with MiXCR. The data show around 1.7 million distinct CDR3 sequences, under 35% seen once. The data were taken from a study of identical twins. Study-level results: Abundant cord blood beta clonotypes carried fewer insertions; memory repertoires showed none. Beta out-of-frame twin sharing showed a weaker excess.

The sequenced material came from cord blood. V gene TRBV6-5 combines with J gene TRBJ2-3; a possible D gene is TRBD2 (6 bases). The sequence was obtained from a newborn girl in good health. CDR3 sequence (DNA): TGTGCCAGCAGTTCCCCGGGACTCCTCAAGGATACGCAGTATTTT. This codes for CASSSPGLLKDTQYF.